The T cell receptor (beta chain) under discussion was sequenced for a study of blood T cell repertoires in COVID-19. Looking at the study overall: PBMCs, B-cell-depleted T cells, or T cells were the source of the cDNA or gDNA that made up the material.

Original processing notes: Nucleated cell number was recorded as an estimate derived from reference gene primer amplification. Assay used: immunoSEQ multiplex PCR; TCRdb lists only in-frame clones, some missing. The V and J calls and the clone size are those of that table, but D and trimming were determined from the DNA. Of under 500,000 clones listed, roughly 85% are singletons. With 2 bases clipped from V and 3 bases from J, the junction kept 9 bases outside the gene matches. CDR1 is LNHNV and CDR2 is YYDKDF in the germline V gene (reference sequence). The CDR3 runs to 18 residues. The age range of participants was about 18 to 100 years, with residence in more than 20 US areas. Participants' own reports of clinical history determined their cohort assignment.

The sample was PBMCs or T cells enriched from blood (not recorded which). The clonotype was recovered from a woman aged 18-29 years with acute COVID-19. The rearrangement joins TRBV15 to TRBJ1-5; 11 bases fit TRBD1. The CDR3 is CATSRLWTGGVSNQPQHF. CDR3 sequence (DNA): TGTGCCACCAGCAGATTATGGACAGGGGGCGTCTCCAATCAGCCCCAGCATTTT.